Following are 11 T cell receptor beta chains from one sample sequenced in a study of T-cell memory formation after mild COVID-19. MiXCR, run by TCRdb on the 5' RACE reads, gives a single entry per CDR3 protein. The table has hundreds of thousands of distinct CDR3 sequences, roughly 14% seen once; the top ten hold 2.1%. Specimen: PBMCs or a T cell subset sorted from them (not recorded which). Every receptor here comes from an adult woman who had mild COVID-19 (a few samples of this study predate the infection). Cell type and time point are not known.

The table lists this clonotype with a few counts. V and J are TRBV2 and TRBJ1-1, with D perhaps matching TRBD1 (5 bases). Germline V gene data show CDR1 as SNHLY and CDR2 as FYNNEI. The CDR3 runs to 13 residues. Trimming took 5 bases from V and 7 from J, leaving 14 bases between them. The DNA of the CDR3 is TGTGCCAGCAGTTGGGACCAACGAATTGAAGCTTTCTTT. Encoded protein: CASSWDQRIEAFF.

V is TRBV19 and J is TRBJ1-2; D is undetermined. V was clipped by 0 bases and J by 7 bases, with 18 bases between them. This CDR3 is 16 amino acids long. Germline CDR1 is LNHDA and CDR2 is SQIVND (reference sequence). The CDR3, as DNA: TGTGCCAGTAGTATAGATTATGACATCACCGCGTTTGGCTACACCTTC. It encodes CASSIDYDITAFGYTF. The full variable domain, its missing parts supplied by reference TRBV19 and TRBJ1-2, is DGGITQSPKYLFRKEGQNVTLSCEQNLNHDAMYWYRQDPGQGLRLIYYSQIVNDFQKGDIAEGYSVSREKKESFPLTVTSAQKNPTAFYLCASSIDYDITAFGYTFGSGTRLTVV.

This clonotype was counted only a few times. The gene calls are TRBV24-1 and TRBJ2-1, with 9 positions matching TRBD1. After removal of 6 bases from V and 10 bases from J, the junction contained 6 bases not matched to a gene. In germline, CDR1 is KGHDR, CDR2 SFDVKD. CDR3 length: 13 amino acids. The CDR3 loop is CATSKQQGAEQFF. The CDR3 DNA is TGTGCCACCAGTAAACAACAGGGGGCAGAGCAGTTCTTC.

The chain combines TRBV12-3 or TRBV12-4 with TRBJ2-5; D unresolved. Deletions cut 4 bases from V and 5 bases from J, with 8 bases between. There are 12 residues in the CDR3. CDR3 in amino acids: CASSWGRETQYF. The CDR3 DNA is TGTGCCAGCAGTTGGGGTCGGGAGACCCAGTACTTC.

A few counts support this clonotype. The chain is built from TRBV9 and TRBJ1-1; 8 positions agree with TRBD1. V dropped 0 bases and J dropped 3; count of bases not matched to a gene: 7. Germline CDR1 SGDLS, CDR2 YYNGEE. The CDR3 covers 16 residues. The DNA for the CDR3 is TGTGCCAGCAGCGTAGGAGGAAAGACAGGGGACACTGAAGCTTTCTTT. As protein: CASSVGGKTGDTEAFF.

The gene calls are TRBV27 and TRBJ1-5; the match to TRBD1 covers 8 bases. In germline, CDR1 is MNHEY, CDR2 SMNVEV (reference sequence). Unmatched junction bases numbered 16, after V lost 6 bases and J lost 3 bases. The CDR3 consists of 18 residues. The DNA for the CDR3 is TGTGCCAGCAGCAAACTCCTTACAGGGGGAAAAAACAATCAGCCCCAGCATTTT. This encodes CASSKLLTGGKNNQPQHF.

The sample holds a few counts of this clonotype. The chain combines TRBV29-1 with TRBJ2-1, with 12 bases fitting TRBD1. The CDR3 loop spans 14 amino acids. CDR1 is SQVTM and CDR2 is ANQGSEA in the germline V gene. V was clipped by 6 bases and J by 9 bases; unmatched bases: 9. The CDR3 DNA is TGCAGCGTGCGTCGGGACAGGGGGCTAAGTGAGCAGTTCTTC. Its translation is CSVRRDRGLSEQFF.

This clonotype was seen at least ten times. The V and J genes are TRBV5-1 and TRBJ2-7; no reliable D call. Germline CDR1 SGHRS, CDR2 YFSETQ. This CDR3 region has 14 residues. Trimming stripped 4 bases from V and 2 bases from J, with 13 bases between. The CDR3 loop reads CASSLSAGTYEQYF. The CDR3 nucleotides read TGCGCCAGCAGCCTCTCGGCAGGTACCTACGAGCAGTACTTC. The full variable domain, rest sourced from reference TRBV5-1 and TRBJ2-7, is KAGVTQTPRYLIKTRGQQVTLSCSPISGHRSVSWYQQTPGQGLQFLFEYFSETQRNKGNFPGRFSGRQFSNSRSEMNVSTLELGDSALYLCASSLSAGTYEQYFGPGTRLTVT.

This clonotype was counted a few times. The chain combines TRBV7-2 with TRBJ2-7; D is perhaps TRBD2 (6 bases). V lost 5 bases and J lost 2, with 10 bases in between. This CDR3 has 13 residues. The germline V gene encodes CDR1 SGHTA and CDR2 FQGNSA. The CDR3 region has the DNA TGTGCCAGCAGCAGTAGCGGAACCTACGAGCAGTACTTC. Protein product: CASSSSGTYEQYF.

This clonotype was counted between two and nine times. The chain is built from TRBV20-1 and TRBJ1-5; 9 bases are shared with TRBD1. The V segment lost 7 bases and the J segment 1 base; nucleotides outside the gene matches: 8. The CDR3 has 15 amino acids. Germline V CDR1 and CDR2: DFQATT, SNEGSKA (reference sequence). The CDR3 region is CSVTPGTGSNQPQHF. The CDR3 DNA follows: TGCAGTGTCACACCCGGGACAGGGAGCAATCAGCCCCAGCATTTT.

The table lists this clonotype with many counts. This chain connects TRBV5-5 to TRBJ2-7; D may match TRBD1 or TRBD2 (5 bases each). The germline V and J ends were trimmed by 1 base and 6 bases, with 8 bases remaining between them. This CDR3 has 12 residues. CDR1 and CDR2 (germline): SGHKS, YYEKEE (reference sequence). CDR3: CASSLRGAEQYF. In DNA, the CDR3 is TGTGCCAGCAGCTTGAGAGGGGCCGAGCAGTACTTC.